This T cell receptor beta chain originates from a study of beta chain features in type 1 diabetes. Points from the study as a whole: The analysis here could not establish whether HLA type shapes TCRB rearrangement. The naive, central memory and Treg TCRB repertoires showed an apparent similarity that was greater among patients than among healthy donors.

Notes on this clone: Its antigen is undetermined.

Of the isolated RNA, all was reverse transcribed, and so the sequenced material was expressed TCRB transcripts. Profiling relied on immunoSEQ multiplex PCR, and the TCRdb table lists in-frame clones only, not all of them. Of 15,000 to 20,000 clones detected, 50% appear once; the ten largest clones hold about 0.4%. The sequence was obtained from a man younger than 35 in good health. Input material: stem cell memory CD4+ T cells from blood.

CDR3 coding DNA: TGTGCCAGCAGCTTAGTTGCTAGCGGGAGACGGGAGCTGTTTTTT. Encoded protein: CASSLVASGRRELFF. V gene TRBV7-2 combines with J gene TRBJ2-2, with 10 bases lining up with TRBD2. Germline V gene data show CDR1 as SGHTA and CDR2 as FQGNSA. This CDR3 has 15 amino acids. V was pared by 1 base and J by 9 bases, with 5 bases of the junction left unmatched.